This T cell receptor beta chain is from a study of shared clonotypes between healthy human individuals. Some clones are missing from TCRdb's copy, which holds only in-frame ones; the method was immunoSEQ multiplex PCR. This sample has over a million clones, with about 77% found just once. The donors, healthy adults who were HIV-negative, had experienced no recent acute infections or vaccinations. Study-wide results and limits: Non-shared clonotypes had lower generation probabilities than those shared by all four donors. Sequencing depth was expected to affect clonotype sharing among donors. Large depth notwithstanding, sorted-subset sequencing proved incomplete by rarefaction.

Germline CDR1 and CDR2: LNHDA and SQIVND (reference sequence). V was trimmed by 3 bases and J by 6 bases, leaving 12 bases between them. The CDR3 has 14 residues. Comments on this clone: Antigen specificity is unknown.

The V call is TRBV19, the J call TRBJ1-5; D perhaps matches TRBD1 (6 bases). The sequencing sample was made of memory CD4+ T cells sorted from blood. Subset in this sample: CD45RA-negative fraction. The TCR was taken from a man between 18 and 29 years old in good health. CDR3 region: CASSMLGDIQPQHF. As DNA, the CDR3 is TGTGCCAGTAGTATGCTGGGGGACATTCAGCCCCAGCATTTT.